Listed below are T cell receptor beta chains from one sample, sequenced in a study of cytomegalovirus exposure and HLA in healthy donors. Clones were read by immunoSEQ multiplex PCR, and TCRdb kept only the in-frame ones, dropping some. The table has roughly 150,000 clones, less than 90% seen once. Material for sequencing was PBMCs. These receptors were collected from a woman in her 30s in good health and CMV-seronegative. Each CDR3 is given with its conserved first and last residue. The D gene is left open where the match is weak. Some rows mark clone size as missing; the rest say once, few, many or name a class of expanded clone.

cdr3_aa cdr3_nt v_call d_call clone_size j_call
CASSPGQATNEKLFF TGCGCCAGCAGCCCCGGACAGGCAACTAATGAAAAACTGTTTTTT TRBV4-1 TRBD1 NA TRBJ1-4
CASRGQGSEQYF TGTGCCAGCAGGGGACAGGGGAGCGAGCAGTACTTC TRBV5-5 TRBD1 NA TRBJ2-7
CASRNQETQYF TGTGCCAGCAGAAACCAAGAGACCCAGTACTTC TRBV2 NA NA TRBJ2-5
CASSSYTGANVLTF TGCGCCAGCAGCTCGTACACCGGGGCCAACGTCCTGACTTTC TRBV5-1 NA NA TRBJ2-6
CASGIGGEKLFF TGTGCCAGTGGAATTGGGGGGGAAAAACTGTTTTTT TRBV9 NA NA TRBJ1-4
CASSQDQGNTGELFF TGCGCCAGCAGCCAAGATCAGGGGAACACCGGGGAGCTGTTTTTT TRBV4-3 NA NA TRBJ2-2
CASSSRGNQPQHF TGTGCCAGCAGCTCCAGGGGAAATCAGCCCCAGCATTTT TRBV28 NA NA TRBJ1-5
CASSLLNTGELFF TGTGCCAGCAGTTTATTGAATACCGGGGAGCTGTTTTTT TRBV27 NA NA TRBJ2-2
CASSLVGNYNSPLHF TGTGCCAGCAGTTTGGTCGGGAACTATAATTCACCCCTCCACTTT TRBV27 NA NA TRBJ1-6
CAISDFGTYQPQHF TGTGCCATCAGTGATTTCGGAACTTATCAGCCCCAGCATTTT TRBV10-3 NA NA TRBJ1-5
CASSLGPRTGMSYGYTF TGCGCCAGCAGCCTCGGACCCAGGACAGGGATGAGCTATGGCTACACCTTC TRBV5-1 TRBD1 few TRBJ1-2
CASSSAWSTGSYEQYF TGTGCCAGCAGCTCCGCCTGGTCGACAGGGTCCTACGAGCAGTACTTC TRBV7-9 TRBD1 NA TRBJ2-7
CASSSGTGNNQPQHF TGTGCCAGCAGCTCCGGTACAGGGAACAATCAGCCCCAGCATTTT TRBV28 NA once TRBJ1-5
CASSPKGLAGVETQYF TGTGCCAGCAGCCCCAAGGGACTAGCGGGAGTGGAGACCCAGTACTTC TRBV5-4 TRBD2 NA TRBJ2-5
CATSRRFATNEKLFF TGTGCCACCAGCAGACGGTTTGCAACTAATGAAAAACTGTTTTTT TRBV15 NA NA TRBJ1-4
CASSQVTYSSYEQYF TGTGCCAGCAGCCAAGTAACCTATAGCTCCTACGAGCAGTACTTC TRBV4-2 NA NA TRBJ2-7
CASRGTLGNTIYF TGTGCCAGCAGAGGGACTTTGGGAAACACCATATATTTT TRBV6-1 NA few TRBJ1-3
CAWSVTSGSLFGELFF TGTGCCTGGAGTGTCACTAGCGGGAGCCTGTTCGGGGAGCTGTTTTTT TRBV30 TRBD2 NA TRBJ2-2
CASSLRAGTNYGYTF TGTGCCAGCAGCTTAAGAGCGGGAACTAACTATGGCTACACCTTC TRBV7-8 NA NA TRBJ1-2
CASSFQVVAGGSADTQYF TGTGCCAGCAGCTTTCAGGTCGTGGCGGGGGGGAGCGCAGATACGCAGTATTTT TRBV7-2 TRBD2 NA TRBJ2-3
CASSFEGGYEQYF TGTGCCAGCAGCTTTGAGGGAGGCTACGAGCAGTACTTC TRBV13 NA NA TRBJ2-7
CASSVDGGAVYGYTF TGTGCCAGCAGCGTAGATGGGGGCGCCGTCTATGGCTACACCTTC TRBV9 NA NA TRBJ1-2
CASKLSRAARLPQHF TGTGCCAGCAAACTGTCTAGGGCCGCTCGGTTGCCCCAGCATTTT TRBV28 NA NA TRBJ1-5
CASSSDRGYNEQFF TGTGCCAGCAGCTCCGACAGGGGGTACAATGAGCAGTTCTTC TRBV5-8 TRBD1 NA TRBJ2-1
CAGELGEGTQYF TGTGCCGGAGAGCTAGGTGAAGGGACCCAGTACTTC TRBV2 NA once TRBJ2-5
CSARMGETQYF TGCAGTGCTAGAATGGGGGAGACCCAGTACTTC TRBV20-1 NA NA TRBJ2-5
CASSPGAGNEQFF TGTGCCAGCAGTCCCGGGGCTGGCAATGAGCAGTTCTTC TRBV28 NA once TRBJ2-1
CASSSQDRGYEQYF TGTGCCAGCAGCTCGCAGGACAGGGGGTACGAGCAGTACTTC TRBV7-9 TRBD1 NA TRBJ2-7
CASSEYTFSRGPHGYTF TGTGCCAGCAGTGAATATACATTCTCTCGAGGGCCCCATGGCTACACCTTC TRBV25-1 NA NA TRBJ1-2
CASSLGGTVLSYEQYF TGTGCCAGCAGCTTGGGGGGGACAGTCCTTTCCTACGAGCAGTACTTC TRBV5-4 TRBD1 NA TRBJ2-7
CASNLRWESHLAEAFF TGTGCCAGCAACTTACGGTGGGAGTCCCACTTGGCCGAAGCTTTCTTT TRBV11-2 NA NA TRBJ1-1
CASSLATNYGYTF TGTGCCAGCAGCCTGGCCACTAACTATGGCTACACCTTC TRBV11-1 NA NA TRBJ1-2
CSASGFRGAFF TGCAGTGCTAGTGGGTTCAGGGGAGCTTTCTTT TRBV20-1 NA NA TRBJ1-1
CASSVQPSTDTQYF TGTGCCAGCAGTGTACAGCCGAGCACAGATACGCAGTATTTT TRBV2 NA NA TRBJ2-3
CASSSRRGGDTQYF TGTGCCAGCAGCTCCCGGCGGGGGGGAGATACGCAGTATTTT TRBV27 TRBD2 NA TRBJ2-3
CASSYVPGYGYTF TGTGCCAGCAGTTACGTCCCGGGGTATGGCTACACCTTC TRBV6-5 NA NA TRBJ1-2
CASSQEASGSYEQFF TGTGCCAGCAGCCAAGAAGCTAGCGGGAGCTATGAGCAGTTCTTC TRBV4-2 TRBD2 NA TRBJ2-1
CASSTDRGTVYGYTF TGTGCCAGCAGTACAGACAGGGGGACTGTCTATGGCTACACCTTC TRBV6-5 TRBD1 NA TRBJ1-2
CASSSGGNSYNEQFF TGCGCCAGCAGCTCGGGCGGGAACTCCTACAATGAGCAGTTCTTC TRBV5-1 NA NA TRBJ2-1
CASSIATSGGPDTQYF TGTGCCAGTAGTATAGCAACTAGCGGGGGGCCAGATACGCAGTATTTT TRBV19 TRBD2 NA TRBJ2-3
CATSTAAARGADTQYF TGTGCCACCAGCACGGCTGCGGCCCGAGGCGCAGATACGCAGTATTTT TRBV15 NA NA TRBJ2-3
CASSVDRDSNYEQYF TGTGCCAGCAGCGTAGACAGGGACAGCAACTACGAGCAGTACTTC TRBV11-2 TRBD1 NA TRBJ2-7
CASNHRGHEQFF TGTGCCAGCAACCACAGGGGCCATGAGCAGTTCTTC TRBV13 TRBD1 NA TRBJ2-1
CASSERSGANVLTF TGTGCCAGCAGTGAGAGATCCGGGGCCAACGTCCTGACTTTC TRBV25-1 NA NA TRBJ2-6
CASSLGSGNTIYF TGTGCCAGCAGCTTGGGCAGTGGAAACACCATATATTTT TRBV7-7 NA NA TRBJ1-3
CASRLTWTGSSYNEQFF TGTGCCAGCAGATTAACTTGGACAGGGAGCTCCTACAATGAGCAGTTCTTC TRBV7-2 TRBD1 NA TRBJ2-1
CASSRGGVQFF TGCGCCAGCAGCCGGGGCGGGGTGCAGTTCTTC TRBV4-3 NA few TRBJ2-1